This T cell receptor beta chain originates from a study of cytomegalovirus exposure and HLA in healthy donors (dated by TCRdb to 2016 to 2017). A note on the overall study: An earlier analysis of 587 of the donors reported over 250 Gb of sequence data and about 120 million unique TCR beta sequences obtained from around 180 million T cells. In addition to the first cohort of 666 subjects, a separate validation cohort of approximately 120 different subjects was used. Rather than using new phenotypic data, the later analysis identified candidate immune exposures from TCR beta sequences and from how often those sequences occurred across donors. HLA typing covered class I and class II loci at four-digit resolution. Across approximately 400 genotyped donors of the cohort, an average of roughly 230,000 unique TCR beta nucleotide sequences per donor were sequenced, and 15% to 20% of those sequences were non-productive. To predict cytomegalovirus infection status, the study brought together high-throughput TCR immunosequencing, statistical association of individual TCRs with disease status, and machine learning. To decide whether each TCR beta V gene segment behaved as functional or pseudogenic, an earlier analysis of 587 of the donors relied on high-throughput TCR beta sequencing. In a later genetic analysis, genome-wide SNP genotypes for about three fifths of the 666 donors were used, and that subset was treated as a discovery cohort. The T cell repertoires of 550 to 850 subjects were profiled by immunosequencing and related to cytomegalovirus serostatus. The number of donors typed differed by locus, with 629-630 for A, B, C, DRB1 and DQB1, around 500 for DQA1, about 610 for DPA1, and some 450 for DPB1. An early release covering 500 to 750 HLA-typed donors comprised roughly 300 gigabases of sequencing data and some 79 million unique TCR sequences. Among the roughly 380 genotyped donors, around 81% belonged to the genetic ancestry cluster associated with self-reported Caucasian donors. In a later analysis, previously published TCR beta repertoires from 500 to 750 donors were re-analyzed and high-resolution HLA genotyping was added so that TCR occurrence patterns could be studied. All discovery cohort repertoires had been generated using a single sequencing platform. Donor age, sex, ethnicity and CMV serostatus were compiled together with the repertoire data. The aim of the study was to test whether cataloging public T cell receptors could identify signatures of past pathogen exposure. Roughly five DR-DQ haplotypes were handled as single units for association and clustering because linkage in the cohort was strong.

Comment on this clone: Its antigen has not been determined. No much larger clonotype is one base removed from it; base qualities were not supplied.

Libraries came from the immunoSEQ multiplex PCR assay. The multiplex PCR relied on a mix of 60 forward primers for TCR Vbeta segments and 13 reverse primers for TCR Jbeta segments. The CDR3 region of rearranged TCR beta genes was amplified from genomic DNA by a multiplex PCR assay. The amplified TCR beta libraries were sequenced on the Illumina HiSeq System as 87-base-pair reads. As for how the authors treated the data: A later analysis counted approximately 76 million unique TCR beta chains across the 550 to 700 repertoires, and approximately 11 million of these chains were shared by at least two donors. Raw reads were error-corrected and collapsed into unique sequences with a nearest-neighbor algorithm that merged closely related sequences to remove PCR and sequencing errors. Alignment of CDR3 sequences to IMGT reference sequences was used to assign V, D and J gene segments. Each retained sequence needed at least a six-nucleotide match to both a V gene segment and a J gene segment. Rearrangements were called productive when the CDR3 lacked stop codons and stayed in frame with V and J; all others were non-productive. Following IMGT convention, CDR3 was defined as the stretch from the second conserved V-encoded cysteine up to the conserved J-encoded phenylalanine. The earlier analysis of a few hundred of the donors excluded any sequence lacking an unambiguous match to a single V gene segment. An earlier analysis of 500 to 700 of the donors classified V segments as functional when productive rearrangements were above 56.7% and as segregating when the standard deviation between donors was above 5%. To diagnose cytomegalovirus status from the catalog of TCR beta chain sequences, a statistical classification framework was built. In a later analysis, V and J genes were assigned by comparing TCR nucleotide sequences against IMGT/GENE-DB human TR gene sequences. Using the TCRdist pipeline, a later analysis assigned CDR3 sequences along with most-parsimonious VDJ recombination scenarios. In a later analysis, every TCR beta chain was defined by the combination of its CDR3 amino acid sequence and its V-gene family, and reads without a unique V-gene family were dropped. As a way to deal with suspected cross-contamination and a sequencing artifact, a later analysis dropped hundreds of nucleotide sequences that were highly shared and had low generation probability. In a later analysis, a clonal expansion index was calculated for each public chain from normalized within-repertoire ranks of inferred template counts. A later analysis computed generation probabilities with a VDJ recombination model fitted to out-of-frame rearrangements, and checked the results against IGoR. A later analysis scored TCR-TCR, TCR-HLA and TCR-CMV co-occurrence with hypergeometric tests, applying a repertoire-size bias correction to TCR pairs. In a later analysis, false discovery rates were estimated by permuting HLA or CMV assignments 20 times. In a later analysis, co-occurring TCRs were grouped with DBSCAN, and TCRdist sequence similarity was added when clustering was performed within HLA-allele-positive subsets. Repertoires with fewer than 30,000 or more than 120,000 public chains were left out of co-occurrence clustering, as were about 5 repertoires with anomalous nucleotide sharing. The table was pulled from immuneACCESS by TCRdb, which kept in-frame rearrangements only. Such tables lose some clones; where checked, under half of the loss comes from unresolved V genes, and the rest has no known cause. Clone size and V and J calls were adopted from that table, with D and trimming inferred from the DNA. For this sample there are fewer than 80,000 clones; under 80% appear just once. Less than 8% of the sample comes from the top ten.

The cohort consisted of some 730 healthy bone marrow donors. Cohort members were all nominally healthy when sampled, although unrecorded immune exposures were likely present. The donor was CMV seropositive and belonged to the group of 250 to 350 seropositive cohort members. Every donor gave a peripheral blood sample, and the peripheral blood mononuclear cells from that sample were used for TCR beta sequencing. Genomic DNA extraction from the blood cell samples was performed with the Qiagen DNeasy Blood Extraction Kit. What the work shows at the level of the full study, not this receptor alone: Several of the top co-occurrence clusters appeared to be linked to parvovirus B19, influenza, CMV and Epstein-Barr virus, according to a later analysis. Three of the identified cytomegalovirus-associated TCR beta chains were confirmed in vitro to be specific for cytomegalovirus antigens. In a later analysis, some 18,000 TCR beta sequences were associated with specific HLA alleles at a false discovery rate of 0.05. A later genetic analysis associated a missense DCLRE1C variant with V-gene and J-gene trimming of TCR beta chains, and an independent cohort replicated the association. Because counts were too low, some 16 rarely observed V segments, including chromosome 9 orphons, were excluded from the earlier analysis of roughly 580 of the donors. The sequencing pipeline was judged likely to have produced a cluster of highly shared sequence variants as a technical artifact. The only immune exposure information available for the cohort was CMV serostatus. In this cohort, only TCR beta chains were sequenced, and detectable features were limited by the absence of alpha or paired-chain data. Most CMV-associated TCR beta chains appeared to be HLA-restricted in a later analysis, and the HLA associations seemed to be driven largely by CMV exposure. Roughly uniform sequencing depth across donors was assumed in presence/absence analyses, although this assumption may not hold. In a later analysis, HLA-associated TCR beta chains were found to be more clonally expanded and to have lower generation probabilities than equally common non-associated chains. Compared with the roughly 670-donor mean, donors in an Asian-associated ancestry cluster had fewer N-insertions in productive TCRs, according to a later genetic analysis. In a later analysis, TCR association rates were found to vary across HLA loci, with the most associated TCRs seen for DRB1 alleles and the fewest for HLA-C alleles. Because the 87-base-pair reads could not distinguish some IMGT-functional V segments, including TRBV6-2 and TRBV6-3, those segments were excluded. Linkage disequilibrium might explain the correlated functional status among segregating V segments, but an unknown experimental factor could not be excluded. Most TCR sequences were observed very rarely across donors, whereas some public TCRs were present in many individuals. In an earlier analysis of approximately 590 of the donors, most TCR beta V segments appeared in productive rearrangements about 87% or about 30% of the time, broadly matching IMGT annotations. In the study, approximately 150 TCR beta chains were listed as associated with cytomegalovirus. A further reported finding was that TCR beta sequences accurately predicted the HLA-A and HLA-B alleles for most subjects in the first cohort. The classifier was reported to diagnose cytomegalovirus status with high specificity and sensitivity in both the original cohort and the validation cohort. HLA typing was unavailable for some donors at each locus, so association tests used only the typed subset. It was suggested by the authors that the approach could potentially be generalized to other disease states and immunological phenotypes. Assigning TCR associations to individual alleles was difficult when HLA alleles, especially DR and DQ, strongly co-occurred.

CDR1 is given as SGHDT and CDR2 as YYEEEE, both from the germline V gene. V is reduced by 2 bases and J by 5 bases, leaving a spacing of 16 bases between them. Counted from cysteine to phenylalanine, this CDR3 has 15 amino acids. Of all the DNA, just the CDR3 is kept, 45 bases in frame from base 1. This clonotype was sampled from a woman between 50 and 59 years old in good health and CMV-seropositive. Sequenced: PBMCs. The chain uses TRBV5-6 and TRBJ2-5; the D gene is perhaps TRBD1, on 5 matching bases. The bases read TGTGCCAGCAGCTTTTATGTGTCAGGGCACGAGACCCAGTACTTC. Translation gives CASSFYVSGHETQYF.